These 12 T cell receptor beta chains came from one sample sequenced in a study of human T cells and chemical hapten exposure. The time point: patch test 2, 6 weeks after DPC sensitization. Described treatment: therapeutic diphenylcyclopropenone sensitization with weekly scalp DPC. TCRdb processed the RACE reads anew with MiXCR; each CDR3 protein has one entry. The data show about 380,000 distinct CDR3 sequences, about 6% seen once. The specimen comprised whole blood, sampled in connection with sensitization to the hapten diphenylcyclopropenone (DPC). The receptor source for this set is a woman between 18 and 29 years old with alopecia areata. Some clones in this sample may be carry-over from other donors' samples.

In its sample, this clonotype was seen a few times. The chain employs TRBV18 and TRBJ2-3; 11 bases agree with TRBD1. Looked up from germline, CDR1 is KGHSH and CDR2 is LQKENI. V was pared by 3 bases and J by 4 bases, with 9 bases of the junction left unmatched. There are 17 residues in the CDR3. The CDR3 DNA follows: TGTGCCAGCTCACCCGAACCGGGACAGGGGGGCGCAGATACGCAGTATTTT. This sequence encodes CASSPEPGQGGADTQYF.

This clonotype was found a few times. CDR3 loop: CASSLSVAGEETQYF. CDR3 sequence (DNA): TGTGCCAGCAGTTTAAGCGTCGCGGGGGAAGAGACCCAGTACTTC. The rearrangement uses TRBV12-3 or TRBV12-4 and TRBJ2-5; 7 nucleotides align to TRBD2. The V and J ends lost 2 bases and 3 bases, in that order; junction bases with no gene match: 6. The CDR3 is 15 amino acids.

With regard to this clonotype: One base away lies a much larger clone, so this may be a sequencing read error. The chain recombines TRBV3-1 with TRBJ1-6; the D is unclear. The V and J ends lost 3 bases and 0 bases respectively, with 3 bases between them. This CDR3 is built from 14 residues. In germline, CDR1 is LGHDT, CDR2 YNNKEL (reference sequence). The CDR3 bases are TGTGCCAGCAGCCAGAGCTCCTATAATTCACCCCTCCACTTT. Residues: CASSQSSYNSPLHF.

A few counts support this clonotype. The rearrangement links TRBV10-3 to TRBJ2-3, with 7 bases matching TRBD1. CDR1 and CDR2 from the germline V gene are ENHRY and SYGVKD. V trimming: 11 bases; J trimming: 0 bases; junction bases outside the gene matches: 8. CDR3 length: 14 residues. The CDR3 loop reads CAVQQGSSTDTQYF. CDR3 bases: TGTGCCGTGCAACAGGGGTCCAGCACAGATACGCAGTATTTT.

This clonotype was observed a few times. V is TRBV4-2 and J is TRBJ2-7; a weak D match, TRBD2 (6 bases). Deletions cut 0 bases from V and 3 bases from J, with 21 bases between. Germline CDR1 LGHNA, CDR2 YNFKEQ. This CDR3 is built from 18 residues. As DNA, the CDR3 is TGTGCCAGCAGCCAAGAGGTTTTAGGAGGGGACCTCCACTACGAGCAGTACTTC. This encodes CASSQEVLGGDLHYEQYF.

The chain links TRBV10-3 to TRBJ1-4, with TRBD1 matching over 7 bases. The CDR3 has 14 residues. V trimming: 3 bases; J trimming: 8 bases; junction bases outside the gene matches: 6. From germline, CDR1 is ENHRY and CDR2 SYGVKD. The CDR3 nucleotides are TGTGCCATCAGTGAATCAGGGGGTGACGAAAAACTGTTTTTT. The encoded protein is CAISESGGDEKLFF.

This clonotype was observed many times. The chain carries TRBV20-1 and TRBJ1-1, with no clear D. The V gene's germline CDR1 is DFQATT and CDR2 SNEGSKA (reference sequence). The CDR3 has 14 residues. Trimming left V 3 bases short and J 0 bases short, with 11 bases between. The CDR3 DNA is TGCAGTGCTAGGGATTTGCGGGTGAACACTGAAGCTTTCTTT. It translates to CSARDLRVNTEAFF.

The table lists this clonotype with many counts. The V gene is TRBV20-1, the J gene TRBJ1-1; the D is unclear. The CDR3 consists of 12 residues. Germline values: CDR1 DFQATT, CDR2 SNEGSKA (reference sequence). Trimming shortened V by 4 bases and J by 4 bases, and 10 bases separated the two germline ends. Written as DNA, the CDR3 is TGCAGTGCTATTGGGGTCGGCACTGAAGCTTTCTTT. It is translated as CSAIGVGTEAFF.

In its sample, this clonotype was seen a few times. The J gene is TRBJ1-1, the V gene TRBV28; D is possibly TRBD1 (6 bases). Trimming pared 6 bases from V and 0 bases from J, leaving 11 bases between. The germline V gene encodes CDR1 MDHEN and CDR2 SYDVKM. There are 14 residues in the CDR3. This CDR3 reads CASRETGMNTEAFF. CDR3 coding DNA: TGTGCCAGCAGGGAGACAGGAATGAACACTGAAGCTTTCTTT.

This clonotype was seen at least ten times. The chain recombines TRBV6-5 with TRBJ2-4; D unresolved. CDR3 size: 12 residues. Deletions cut 6 bases from V and 7 bases from J, with 10 bases between. Germline lookup yields CDR1 MNHEY and CDR2 SVGAGI. CDR3 DNA sequence: TGTGCCAGCAGGGGATTTGGGAACATTCAGTACTTC. As protein: CASRGFGNIQYF.

The chain couples TRBV5-1 to TRBJ2-2; TRBD1 matches at 7 bases. The CDR3 has 17 residues. Germline V gene sequence: CDR1 SGHRS, CDR2 YFSETQ. The ends lost 4 bases at V and 0 bases at J; junction bases unmatched: 9. The CDR3 coding sequence is TGCGCCAGCAGCCCCTCGCCCGACAGGGCGAACACCGGGGAGCTGTTTTTT. It encodes CASSPSPDRANTGELFF.

This chain joins TRBV5-4 and TRBJ2-3; the D gene is possibly TRBD2 (6 bases). The CDR3 is 15 residues long. V lost 0 bases, J lost 6 bases, and 14 bases lay in between. Germline CDR1 SGHNT, CDR2 YYREEE (reference sequence). The CDR3: CASSLDSGRHDTQYF. The CDR3, as DNA: TGTGCCAGCAGCTTGGATTCCGGGAGACACGATACGCAGTATTTT. The whole variable domain, filled in from reference TRBV5-4 and TRBJ2-3, reads ETGVTQSPTHLIKTRGQQVTLRCSSQSGHNTVSWYQQALGQGPQFIFQYYREEENGRGNFPPRFSGLQFPNYSSELNVNALELDDSALYLCASSLDSGRHDTQYFGPGTRLTVL.